This TCR beta chain was found in a study of blood T cell repertoires in COVID-19. Across the whole study: T cells, B-cell-depleted T cells, or PBMCs supplied cDNA or gDNA.

The V end was cut by 4 bases, the J end by 7 bases, with 17 bases between. The CDR3 is 15 residues long. CDR1 and CDR2 (germline): SGHNT, YYREEE (reference sequence). The authors' processing: Nucleated cell counts were estimated from reference gene primer amplification. The data were produced by immunoSEQ multiplex PCR, yet TCRdb's version contains in-frame clones alone and is incomplete. V, J and clone size were drawn from that table, and D and trimming were deduced from the DNA. The sample consists of more than 200,000 clones, roughly four fifths of them appearing once. This receptor was identified in a man aged 50 to 60 with active or convalescent COVID-19. Sample: peripheral blood. The V gene is TRBV5-4, the J gene TRBJ2-2; D might be TRBD1 (6 bases). This chain's CDR3 is CASSDKRQVSGELFF. CDR3 sequence (DNA): TGTGCCAGCAGCGACAAAAGACAGGTCAGCGGGGAGCTGTTTTTT.